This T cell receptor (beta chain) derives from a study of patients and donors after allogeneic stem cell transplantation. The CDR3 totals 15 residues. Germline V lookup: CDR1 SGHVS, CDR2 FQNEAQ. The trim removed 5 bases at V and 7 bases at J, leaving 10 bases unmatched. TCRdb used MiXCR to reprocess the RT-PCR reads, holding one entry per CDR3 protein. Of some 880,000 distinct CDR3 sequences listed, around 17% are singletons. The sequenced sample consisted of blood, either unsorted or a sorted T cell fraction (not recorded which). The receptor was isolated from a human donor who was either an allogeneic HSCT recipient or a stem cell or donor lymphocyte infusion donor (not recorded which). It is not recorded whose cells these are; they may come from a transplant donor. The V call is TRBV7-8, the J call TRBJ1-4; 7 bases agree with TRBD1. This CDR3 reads CASSLDRDSIEKLFF. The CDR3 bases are TGTGCCAGCAGCCTAGACAGGGATTCGATTGAAAAACTGTTTTTT.